The 8 T cell receptor beta chains listed next were all sequenced from one sample in a study of shared clonotypes between healthy human individuals. The assay was immunoSEQ multiplex PCR, and TCRdb's table has in-frame clones only and misses some. The data contain over a million clones, around 98.5% of them singletons. The sample taken for sequencing was naive CD4+ T cells sorted from blood. As for subset: CD45RA+ positively selected. These receptors all stem from a man between 25 and 39 years old in good health.

The chain recombines TRBV7-2 with TRBJ2-7; 8 nucleotides agree with TRBD1. The trim removed 5 bases at V and 5 bases at J, leaving 8 bases unmatched. The CDR3 totals 14 residues. Germline CDR1 SGHTA, CDR2 FQGNSA. The DNA for the CDR3 is TGTGCCAGCAGCCCAGAGACAGGGGCCAACGAGCAGTACTTC. It yields the protein CASSPETGANEQYF.

Worth noting for this clone: The same CDR3 arises from other DNA sequences in this sample as well. The V and J genes are TRBV5-1 and TRBJ2-2, with D perhaps TRBD2 (6 bases). CDR3 length: 15 amino acids. V lost 2 bases to trimming and J lost 0 bases, with 8 bases between them. The germline V gene has CDR1 SGHRS and CDR2 YFSETQ. The CDR3 sequence is CASSLGGANTGELFF. The CDR3 nucleotides read TGCGCCAGCAGCTTAGGAGGGGCGAACACCGGGGAGCTGTTTTTT.

The chain is built from TRBV29-1 and TRBJ2-2, with TRBD1 as a possible D gene (5 bases). Germline values: CDR1 SQVTM, CDR2 ANQGSEA. Trimming shortened V by 6 bases and J by 2 bases, and 16 bases separated the two germline ends. This CDR3 is 15 amino acids long. The CDR3 DNA follows: TGCAGCGTGGGGCTGGGCAGTACCAACACCGGGGAGCTGTTTTTT. The encoded protein is CSVGLGSTNTGELFF.

V gene TRBV4-1 combines with J gene TRBJ2-7; 7 nucleotides match TRBD2. V lost 5 bases, J lost 0 bases, and 4 bases stayed unmatched. Germline assignment: CDR1 MGHRA and CDR2 YSYEKL. The CDR3 is 14 residues long. As DNA, the CDR3 is TGCGCCAGCAGCAACCGGGACTACTCCTACGAGCAGTACTTC. Its translation: CASSNRDYSYEQYF.

This rearrangement joins TRBV2 to TRBJ2-1; D gene unclear. The CDR3 is 14 amino acids. The germline V and J ends were trimmed by 4 bases and 5 bases, with 12 bases remaining between them. Germline CDR1 reads SNHLY; CDR2 reads FYNNEI. CDR3 sequence (DNA): TGTGCCAGCAGTGTGAGTACCTTAGACAATGAGCAGTTCTTC. This codes for CASSVSTLDNEQFF. Together with reference TRBV2 and TRBJ2-1, the CDR3 gives the full variable domain: EPEVTQTPSHQVTQMGQEVILRCVPISNHLYFYWYRQILGQKVEFLVSFYNNEISEKSEIFDDQFSVERPDGSNFTLKIRSTKLEDSAMYFCASSVSTLDNEQFFGPGTRLTVL.

The chain links TRBV27 to TRBJ2-5; D may be TRBD1 or TRBD2 (5 bases each). V was pared by 9 bases and J by 5 bases, with 22 bases between. This CDR3 region has 15 residues. Germline values: CDR1 MNHEY, CDR2 SMNVEV (reference sequence). CDR3 sequence reads: CARVVGTKKGETQYF. CDR3 nucleotide sequence: TGTGCCAGAGTCGTCGGGACCAAGAAAGGGGAGACCCAGTACTTC.

The chain carries TRBV6-1 and TRBJ2-7; D possibly matches TRBD1 or TRBD2 (5 bases each). Near its end, the DNA agrees better with TRBJ2-5, so the J call may be wrong. The CDR3 is 11 residues long. The germline V gene encodes CDR1 MNHNS and CDR2 SASEGT. CDR3 region: CASSKGQTQYF. The CDR3 DNA reads TGTGCCAGCAGCAAGGGACAGACCCAGTACTTC.

The chain employs TRBV5-1 and TRBJ2-1; TRBD1 might be the D (5 bases). V lost 1 base to trimming and J lost 8 bases, with 10 bases between them. CDR1 and CDR2 (germline): SGHRS, YFSETQ. The CDR3 spans 13 residues. The DNA for the CDR3 is TGCGCCAGCAGCTTGCCAGGGCGCCATGAGCAGTTCTTC. Its protein product is CASSLPGRHEQFF.